This entry describes one TCR beta chain. The data belong to a study of T cells after yellow fever vaccination. TCRdb ran MiXCR on the 5' RACE reads and lists one entry per CDR3 protein. The table lists a few hundred thousand distinct CDR3 sequences, about 12% of them singletons, with 3% to 4% in the top ten. V shed 5 bases, J shed 10 bases, and the junction held 7 bases outside the gene matches. The CDR3 runs 13 residues. The germline gives CDR1 DFQATT, CDR2 SNEGSKA (reference sequence). Sequenced here: CD4+ T cells sorted from PBMCs, sampled 15 days after the yellow fever booster vaccination. The rearrangement joins TRBV20-1 to TRBJ2-1, with TRBD2 matching 11 bases. The TCR was taken from a man between 18 and 29 years old who received the YFV17D yellow fever vaccine. The CDR3 bases are TGCAGTGCTTTTAGCGGGGGGGCGGGAGAGCAGTTCTTC. The encoded protein is CSAFSGGAGEQFF.